This is a list of T cell receptor beta chains from one sample in a study of blood T cell repertoires in COVID-19. Repertoires were generated with immunoSEQ multiplex PCR, while TCRdb's copy carries only in-frame clones and drops some. The sample includes 75,000 or so clones, 88% of them seen just once. The sequenced material came from peripheral blood. These receptors were taken from a man in his 70s with acute or convalescent COVID-19. Each CDR3 is given with its conserved first and last residue. Fields, in order: V gene, clone size, J gene, D gene, CDR3 protein, CDR3 DNA. A D gene is named only where the DNA matches it firmly. The size field is filled for only some rows; it gives once, few, many or a size class.

>TRBV5-1|NA|TRBJ2-7|TRBD1
CASRWTGASYEQYF
TGCGCCAGCAGATGGACAGGGGCGTCCTACGAGCAGTACTTC
>TRBV10-2|NA|TRBJ2-3|TRBD2
CASSESGGADTQYF
TGCGCCAGCAGTGAAAGCGGGGGCGCAGATACGCAGTATTTT
>TRBV7-9|NA|TRBJ1-1|NA
CASSLVFGGAQVKAFF
TGTGCCAGCAGCTTAGTTTTCGGGGGGGCGCAAGTGAAAGCTTTCTTT
>TRBV30|NA|TRBJ2-7|TRBD1
CAWSSRTGLDEQYF
TGTGCCTGGAGCTCGAGGACAGGGCTGGACGAGCAGTACTTC
>TRBV18|NA|TRBJ2-1|TRBD2
CASSPRLAAQSLGYNEQFF
TGTGCCAGCTCACCACGACTAGCGGCCCAGAGCCTCGGGTACAATGAGCAGTTCTTC
>TRBV2|few|TRBJ2-3|TRBD2
CASSGGGTTSTDTQYF
TGTGCCAGCAGTGGGGGAGGGACTACAAGCACAGATACGCAGTATTTT
>TRBV5-1|NA|TRBJ1-1|TRBD1
CASSLGTGGSAFF
TGCGCCAGCAGCCTAGGGACAGGGGGCTCGGCTTTCTTT
>TRBV7-9|once|TRBJ1-6|TRBD1
CASSPRTGRGNSPLHF
TGTGCCAGCAGCCCCCGGACAGGAAGGGGAAATTCACCCCTCCACTTT
>TRBV6-5|NA|TRBJ2-7|TRBD2
CASSQAGGSYEQYF
TGTGCCAGCAGTCAGGCGGGGGGTAGCTACGAGCAGTACTTC
>TRBV12-3/TRBV12-4|NA|TRBJ2-1|NA
CASRGALEQFF
TGTGCCAGCCGCGGTGCACTTGAGCAGTTCTTC
>TRBV6-6|NA|TRBJ1-1|NA
CASSYTKQGITEAFF
TGTGCCAGCAGTTACACCAAACAGGGTATCACTGAAGCTTTCTTT
>TRBV3-1/TRBV3-2|NA|TRBJ1-6|TRBD1
CASSQFKYAQGRQAGASPLHF
TGTGCCAGCAGCCAGTTTAAGTATGCACAGGGGAGGCAAGCCGGCGCTTCACCCCTCCACTTT
>TRBV28|NA|TRBJ2-3|TRBD2
CASSTPSGTTDTQYF
TGTGCCAGCAGTACCCCTAGCGGAACAACAGATACGCAGTATTTT
>TRBV6-6|NA|TRBJ2-3|NA
CASSLSIDTQYF
TGTGCCAGCAGTCTATCCATAGATACGCAGTATTTT
>TRBV7-9|NA|TRBJ2-1|TRBD2
CASRQTGTSFYNEQFF
TGTGCCAGCAGACAGACCGGGACTAGCTTCTACAATGAGCAGTTCTTC
>TRBV28|NA|TRBJ2-7|TRBD2
CASSSPDWGGPSEQYF
TGTGCCAGCAGTTCCCCCGATTGGGGAGGGCCAAGTGAGCAGTACTTC
>TRBV5-4|NA|TRBJ2-7|NA
CASSLGVTSEQYF
TGTGCCAGCAGCTTGGGAGTCACCTCCGAGCAGTACTTC
>TRBV30|once|TRBJ1-3|TRBD1
CAWSHRTGVGNTIYF
TGTGCCTGGAGTCACCGGACAGGGGTTGGAAACACCATATATTTT